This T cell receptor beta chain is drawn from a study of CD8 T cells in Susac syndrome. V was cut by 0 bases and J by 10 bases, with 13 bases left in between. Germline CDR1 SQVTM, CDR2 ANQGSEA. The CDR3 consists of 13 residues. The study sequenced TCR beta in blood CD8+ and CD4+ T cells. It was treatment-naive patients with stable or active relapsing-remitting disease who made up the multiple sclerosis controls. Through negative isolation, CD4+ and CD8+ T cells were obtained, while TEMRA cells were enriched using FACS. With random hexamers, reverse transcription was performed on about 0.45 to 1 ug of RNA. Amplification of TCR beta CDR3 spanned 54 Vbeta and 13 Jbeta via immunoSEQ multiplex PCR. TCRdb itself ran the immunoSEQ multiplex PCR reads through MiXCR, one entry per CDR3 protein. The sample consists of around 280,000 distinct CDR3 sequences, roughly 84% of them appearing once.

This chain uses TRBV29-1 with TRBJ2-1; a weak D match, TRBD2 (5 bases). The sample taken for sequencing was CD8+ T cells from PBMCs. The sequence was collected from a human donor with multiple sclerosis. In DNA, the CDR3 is TGCAGCGTTGAAGAGTCCTGGGGAGCGGAGCAGTTCTTC. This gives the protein CSVEESWGAEQFF.